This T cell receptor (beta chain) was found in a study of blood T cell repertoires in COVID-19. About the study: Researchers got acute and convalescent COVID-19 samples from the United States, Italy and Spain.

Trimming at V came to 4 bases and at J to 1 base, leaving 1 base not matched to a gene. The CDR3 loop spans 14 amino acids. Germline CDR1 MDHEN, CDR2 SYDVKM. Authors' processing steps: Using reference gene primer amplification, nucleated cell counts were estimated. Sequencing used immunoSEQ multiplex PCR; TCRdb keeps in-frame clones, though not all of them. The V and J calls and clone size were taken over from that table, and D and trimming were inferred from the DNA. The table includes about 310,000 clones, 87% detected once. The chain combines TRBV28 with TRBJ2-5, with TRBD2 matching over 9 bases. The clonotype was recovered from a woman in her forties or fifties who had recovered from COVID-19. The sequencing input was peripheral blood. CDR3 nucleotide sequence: TGTGCCAGCAGTTCACTAGCGGGCCAAGAGACCCAGTACTTC. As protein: CASSSLAGQETQYF.